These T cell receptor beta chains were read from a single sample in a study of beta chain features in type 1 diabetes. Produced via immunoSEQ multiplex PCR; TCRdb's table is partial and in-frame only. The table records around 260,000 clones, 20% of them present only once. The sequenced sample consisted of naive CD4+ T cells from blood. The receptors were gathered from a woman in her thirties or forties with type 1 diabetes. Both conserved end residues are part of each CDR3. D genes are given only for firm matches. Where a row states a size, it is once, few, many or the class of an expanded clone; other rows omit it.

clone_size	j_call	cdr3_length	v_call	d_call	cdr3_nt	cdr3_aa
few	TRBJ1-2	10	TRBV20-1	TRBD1	TGCAGTGCTAGTGACAGGGAGGCCACCTTC	CSASDREATF
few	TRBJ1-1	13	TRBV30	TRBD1	TGTGCCTGGAGTGAACAGGGGGACACTGAAGCTTTCTTT	CAWSEQGDTEAFF
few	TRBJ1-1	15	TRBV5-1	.	TGCGCCAGCAGCTTGGATCCGGGGATGGGCACTGAAGCTTTCTTT	CASSLDPGMGTEAFF
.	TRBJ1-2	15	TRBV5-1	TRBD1	TGCGCCAGCAGCGTATCACAGGGGGCCAGCTATGGCTACACCTTC	CASSVSQGASYGYTF
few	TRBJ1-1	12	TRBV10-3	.	TGTGCCATCAGCCCCGAGCGGTCGGGAGCTTTCTTT	CAISPERSGAFF
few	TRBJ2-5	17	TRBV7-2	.	TGTGCCAGCAGCCTTCCCCGGGACTCCGAGTACCAAGAGACCCAGTACTTC	CASSLPRDSEYQETQYF
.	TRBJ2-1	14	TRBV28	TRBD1	TGTGCCAGCAGCACGGGACAGGGCTACAATGAGCAGTTCTTC	CASSTGQGYNEQFF
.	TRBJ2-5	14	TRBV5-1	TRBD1	TGCGCCAGCAGACCCGGGACAGGCCAAGAGACCCAGTACTTC	CASRPGTGQETQYF
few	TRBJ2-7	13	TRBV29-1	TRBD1	TGCAGCGTTGTTAGGACAGGGGGGAACGAGCAGTACTTC	CSVVRTGGNEQYF
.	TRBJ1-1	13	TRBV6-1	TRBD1	TGTGCCAGCCTTCTATTCGGACAGGGTGAAGCTTTCTTT	CASLLFGQGEAFF
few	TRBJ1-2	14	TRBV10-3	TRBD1	TGTGCCATCAGTGTCGACAGGGGAGAACGTGGCTACACCTTC	CAISVDRGERGYTF
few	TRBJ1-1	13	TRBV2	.	TGTGCCAGCAGTTATCCGACGGGCACTGAAGCTTTCTTT	CASSYPTGTEAFF
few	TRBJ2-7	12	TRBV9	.	TGTGCCAGCAGCGCTCAGGGCTACGAGCAGTACTTC	CASSAQGYEQYF
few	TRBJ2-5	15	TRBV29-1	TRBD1	TGCAGCGTTCCTTTAGGGACAGGGGGCCAAGAGACCCAGTACTTC	CSVPLGTGGQETQYF
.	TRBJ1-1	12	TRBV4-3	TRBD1	TGCGCCAGCAGCCAAGTACAGGGGTTGGCTTTCTTT	CASSQVQGLAFF
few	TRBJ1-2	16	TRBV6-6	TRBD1	TGTGCCAGCAGTTACGTCCAGGGGGCATCTTTCTATGGCTACACCTTC	CASSYVQGASFYGYTF
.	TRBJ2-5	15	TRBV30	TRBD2	TGTGCCTGGAGGGGTGGGGCGGGAGCGGGAGAGACCCAGTACTTC	CAWRGGAGAGETQYF
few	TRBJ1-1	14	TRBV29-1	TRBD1	TGCAGCGTTGAGCTGGCCCCAGGGGGAGCTGAAGCTTTCTTT	CSVELAPGGAEAFF
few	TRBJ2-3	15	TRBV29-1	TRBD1	TGCAGCGTTGAGACAGGGGAGAAGTGGACAGATACGCAGTATTTT	CSVETGEKWTDTQYF
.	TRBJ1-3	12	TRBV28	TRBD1	TGTGCCATCAGGGACAGGATAAACACCATATATTTT	CAIRDRINTIYF
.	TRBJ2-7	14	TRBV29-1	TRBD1	TGCAGCGTAGGACAGGGAAAAGGCATCTACGAGCAGTACTTC	CSVGQGKGIYEQYF
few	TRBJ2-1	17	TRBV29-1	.	TGCAGCGTTACGGACCCGGGGGACTTTCTCTCCTACAATGAGCAGTTCTTC	CSVTDPGDFLSYNEQFF
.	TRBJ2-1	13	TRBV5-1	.	TGCGCCAGCAGCACCGAGGCCCGAGATGAGCAGTTCTTC	CASSTEARDEQFF
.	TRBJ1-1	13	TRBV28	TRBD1	TGTGCCAGCAGTTTCCAGGGGGACACTGAAGCTTTCTTT	CASSFQGDTEAFF
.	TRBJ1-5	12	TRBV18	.	TGTGCCAGCTCCCTTCAGGAACAGCCCCAGCATTTT	CASSLQEQPQHF
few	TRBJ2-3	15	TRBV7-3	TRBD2	TGTGCCAGCAGCTTTGCGGGAGGGAGCACAGATACGCAGTATTTT	CASSFAGGSTDTQYF
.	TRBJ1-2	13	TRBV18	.	TGTGCCAGCTCACCAGACTCAGTCTATGGCTACACCTTC	CASSPDSVYGYTF
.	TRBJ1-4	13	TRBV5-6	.	TGTGCCAGCAGCTCTCAGGAGGCGGGAAAACTGTTTTTT	CASSSQEAGKLFF
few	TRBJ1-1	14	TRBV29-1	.	TGCAGCGTTGTGGGGGAGACAGGTTACACTGAAGCTTTCTTT	CSVVGETGYTEAFF
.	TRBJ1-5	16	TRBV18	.	TGTGCCAGCTCACCACCTGATCAGGGGAGCAATCAGCCCCAGCATTTT	CASSPPDQGSNQPQHF
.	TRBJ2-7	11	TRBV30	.	TGTGCCTGGACAGGGGCCTACGAGCAGTACTTC	CAWTGAYEQYF
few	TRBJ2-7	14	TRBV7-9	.	TGTGCCAGCAGCTCCGACGCTAGCTCCTACGAGCAGTACTTC	CASSSDASSYEQYF
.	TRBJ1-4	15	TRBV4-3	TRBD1	TGCGCCAGCAGCCAGGGACAGGTCTTGGAGGAAAAACTGTTTTTT	CASSQGQVLEEKLFF
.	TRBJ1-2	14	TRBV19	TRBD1	TGTGCCAGTCTGGGACAGGAGTCTAACTATGGCTACACCTTC	CASLGQESNYGYTF
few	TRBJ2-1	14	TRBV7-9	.	TGTGCCAGCAGCTTAACTTCCCCCAACAATGAGCAGTTCTTC	CASSLTSPNNEQFF
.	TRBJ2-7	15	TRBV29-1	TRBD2	TGCAGCGTCAAGCGGGGGACTAGCGGTTCCTACGAGCAGTACTTC	CSVKRGTSGSYEQYF
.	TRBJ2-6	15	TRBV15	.	TGTGCCACCAGCAGAGATGGTGGCGGGGCCAACGTCCTGACTTTC	CATSRDGGGANVLTF
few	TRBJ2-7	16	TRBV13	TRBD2	TGTGCCAGCAGCTATAGACTAGCGGGAGGGGTATACGAGCAGTACTTC	CASSYRLAGGVYEQYF
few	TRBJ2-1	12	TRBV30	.	TGTGCCTGGAGAGAATCAGGACACAACCAGTTCTTC	CAWRESGHNQFF
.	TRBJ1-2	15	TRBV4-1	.	TGCGCCAGCAGTCTAAACCCGACTGAGTCCTATGGCTACACCTTC	CASSLNPTESYGYTF
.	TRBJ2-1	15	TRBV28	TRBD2	TGTGCCAGCACCATGGGGGGGAGCTCCTACAATGAGCAGTTCTTC	CASTMGGSSYNEQFF
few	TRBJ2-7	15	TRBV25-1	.	TGTGCCAGCAGTGAAAAGGCAGGGAGGCACTACGAGCAGTACTTC	CASSEKAGRHYEQYF
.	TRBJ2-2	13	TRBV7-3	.	TGTGCCAGCACCCCTGGCAGTACCGGGGAGCTGTTTTTT	CASTPGSTGELFF
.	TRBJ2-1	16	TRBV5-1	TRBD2	TGCGCCAGCAGCTCCCCCGGACTAGCGGGAGCGGGAGAGCAGTTCTTC	CASSSPGLAGAGEQFF
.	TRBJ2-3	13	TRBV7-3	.	TGTGCCAGCAGCCCCCGGCCTGGAGGTACGCAGTATTTT	CASSPRPGGTQYF
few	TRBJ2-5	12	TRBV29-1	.	TGCAGCGTTACAGGCCCTCAAGAGACCCAGTACTTC	CSVTGPQETQYF
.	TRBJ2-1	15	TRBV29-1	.	TGCAGCGTCCCCGGGGGGCTAGCTCCGTACAATGAGCAGTTCTTC	CSVPGGLAPYNEQFF
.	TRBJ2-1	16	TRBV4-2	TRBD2	TGTGCCAGCAGCCAAGAGGGGACTAGCGTCTACAATGAGCAGTTCTTC	CASSQEGTSVYNEQFF
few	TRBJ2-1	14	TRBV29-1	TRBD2	TGCAGCGGTCGCGCTAGCGGGGGTTACAATGAGCAGTTCTTC	CSGRASGGYNEQFF
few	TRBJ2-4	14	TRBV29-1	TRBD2	TGCAGCGCGTCTAGCGGGAGCCGTAAAAACATTCAGTACTTC	CSASSGSRKNIQYF
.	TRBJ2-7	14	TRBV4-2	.	TGTGCCAGCAGCCAAGAGTTCAGGGCCTACGAGCAGTACTTC	CASSQEFRAYEQYF
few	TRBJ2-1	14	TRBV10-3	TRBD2	TGTGCCATCAGTGAGTCGTCTAGCGGGAGGGTGCAGTTCTTC	CAISESSSGRVQFF
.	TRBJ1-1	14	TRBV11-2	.	TGTGCCAGCAGCCCTGCGGGCCCCAACACTGAAGCTTTCTTT	CASSPAGPNTEAFF
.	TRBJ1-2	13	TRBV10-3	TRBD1	TGTGCCATCACGGGCGACAGGGACTATGGCTACACCTTC	CAITGDRDYGYTF
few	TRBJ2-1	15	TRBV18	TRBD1	TGTGCCAGCTCACCGGACAGGACTTCCTACAATGAGCAGTTCTTC	CASSPDRTSYNEQFF